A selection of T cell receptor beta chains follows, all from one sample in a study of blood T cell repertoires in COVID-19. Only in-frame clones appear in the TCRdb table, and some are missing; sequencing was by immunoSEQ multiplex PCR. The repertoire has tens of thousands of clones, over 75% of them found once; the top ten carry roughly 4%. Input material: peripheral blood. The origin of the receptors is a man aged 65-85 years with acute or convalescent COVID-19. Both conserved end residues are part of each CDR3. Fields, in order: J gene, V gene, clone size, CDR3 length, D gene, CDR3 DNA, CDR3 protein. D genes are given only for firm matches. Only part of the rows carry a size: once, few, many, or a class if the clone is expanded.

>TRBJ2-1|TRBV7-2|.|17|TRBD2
TGTGCCAGCAGCTTAGGTGCGCGGGGGTTGTTCTACAATGAGCAGTTCTTC
CASSLGARGLFYNEQFF
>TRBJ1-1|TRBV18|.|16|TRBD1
TGTGCCAGCTCACTGGGACAGGGCGTTGGGTACACTGAAGCTTTCTTT
CASSLGQGVGYTEAFF
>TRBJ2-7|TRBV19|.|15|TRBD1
TGTGCCAGTAGTATCGGGACAGTTAAAACCTACGAGCAGTACTTC
CASSIGTVKTYEQYF
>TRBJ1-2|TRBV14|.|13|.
TGTGCCAGCAGCCAGCGGGGCGACTATGGCTACACCTTC
CASSQRGDYGYTF
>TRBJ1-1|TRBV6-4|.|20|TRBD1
TGTGCCAGCAGTGACCAGCTTTGGGACAGGGGGCATGGGAGGAACACTGAAGCTTTCTTT
CASSDQLWDRGHGRNTEAFF
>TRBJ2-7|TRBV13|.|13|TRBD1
TGTGCCAGCAGCTCCGGGACAGACTACGAGCAGTACTTC
CASSSGTDYEQYF
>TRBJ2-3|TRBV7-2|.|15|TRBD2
TGTGCCAGCAGCTTAGCCCTAGCGGGGGCTAGCCCGCAGTATTTT
CASSLALAGASPQYF
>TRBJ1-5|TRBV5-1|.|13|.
TGCGCCAGCAGTCTAGGTAGCAATCAGCCCCAGCATTTT
CASSLGSNQPQHF
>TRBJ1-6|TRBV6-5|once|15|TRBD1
TGTGCCAGCTCGCCGGGACAGAGATATAATTCACCCCTCCACTTT
CASSPGQRYNSPLHF
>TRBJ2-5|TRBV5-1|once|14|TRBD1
TGCGCCAGCAGCTTGGGAGGGGGCGAGGAGACCCAGTACTTC
CASSLGGGEETQYF
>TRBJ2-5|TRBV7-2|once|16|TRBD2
TGTGCCAGCAGCCCTAGACTAGCGGGGGCCCAAGAGACCCAGTACTTC
CASSPRLAGAQETQYF
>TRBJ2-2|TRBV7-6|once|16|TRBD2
TGTGCCAGCAGCTTGGGACTACGGGAGAACACCGGGGAGCTGTTTTTT
CASSLGLRENTGELFF
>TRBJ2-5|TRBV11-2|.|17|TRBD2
TGTGCCAGCAGCCAAGGGAGCGGGGGGTTACTTAAGGAGACCCAGTACTTC
CASSQGSGGLLKETQYF
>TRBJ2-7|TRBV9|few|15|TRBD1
TGTGCCAGCAGCGTAGGGACAGGGGGGTTGTACGAGCAGTACTTC
CASSVGTGGLYEQYF
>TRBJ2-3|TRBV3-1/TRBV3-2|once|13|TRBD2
TGTGCCAGCACACTAGCGGGTACAGATACGCAGTATTTT
CASTLAGTDTQYF
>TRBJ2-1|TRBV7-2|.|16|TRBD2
TGTGCCAGCAGCTCCGCCGGGACTAGCGCCTACAATGAGCAGTTCTTC
CASSSAGTSAYNEQFF
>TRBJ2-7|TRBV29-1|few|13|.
TGCAGCGTTGTAGCGGTGGAACGCTACGAGCAGTACTTC
CSVVAVERYEQYF
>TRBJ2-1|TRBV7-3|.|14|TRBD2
TGTGCCAGCAGCTTAGGTTCTAGCGGGGGGCAGCAGTTCTTC
CASSLGSSGGQQFF
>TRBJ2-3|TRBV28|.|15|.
TGTGCCATCCTCCCGGGGTTACCTAGCACAGATACGCAGTATTTT
CAILPGLPSTDTQYF
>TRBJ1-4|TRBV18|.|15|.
TGTGCCAGCTCACCACGGGCCGCAACTAATGAAAAACTGTTTTTT
CASSPRAATNEKLFF
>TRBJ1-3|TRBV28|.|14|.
TGTGCCAGCAGTGCCCAGCGCTCTGGAAACACCATATATTTT
CASSAQRSGNTIYF
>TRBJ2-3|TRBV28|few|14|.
TGTGCCAGCAGAGCAGCCAACAGGGAGGGAACGCAGTATTTT
CASRAANREGTQYF
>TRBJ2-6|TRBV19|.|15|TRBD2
TGTGCCAGTGAAATTGGGGGGGCTGGGGCCAACGTCCTGACTTTC
CASEIGGAGANVLTF
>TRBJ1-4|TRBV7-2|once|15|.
TGTGCCAGCAGCATCGGAGGGTTGCCTAATGAAAAACTGTTTTTT
CASSIGGLPNEKLFF
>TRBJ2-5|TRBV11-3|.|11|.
TGTGCCGGGCAGAGCAAAGAGACCCAGTACTTC
CAGQSKETQYF
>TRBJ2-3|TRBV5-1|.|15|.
TGCGCCAGCAGCCCTGGGGGCAGAAACCTAGATACGCAGTATTTT
CASSPGGRNLDTQYF
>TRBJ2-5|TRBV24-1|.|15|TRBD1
TGTGCCACCAGTGACTCGAGGACAGGGGTTAAGACCCAGTACTTC
CATSDSRTGVKTQYF
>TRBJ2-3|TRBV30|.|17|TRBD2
TGTGCCTGGAGTGGATCACGGACTAGCGGAATAACAGATACGCAGTATTTT
CAWSGSRTSGITDTQYF
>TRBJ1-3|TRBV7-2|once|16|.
TGTGCCAGCAGCTTAGAGCAGGGTACCACTGGAAACACCATATATTTT
CASSLEQGTTGNTIYF
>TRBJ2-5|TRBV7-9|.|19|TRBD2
TGTGCCAGCAGCTTAGGTCTAGTCAGAGCGGGGGGCGCCAGAGAGACCCAGTACTTC
CASSLGLVRAGGARETQYF
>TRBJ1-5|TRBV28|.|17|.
TGTGCCAGCAGTTTCCAGGTTCAGGGTTGGAGCAATCAGCCCCAGCATTTT
CASSFQVQGWSNQPQHF
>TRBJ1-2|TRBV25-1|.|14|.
TGTGCCAGCAGTGAATCCCCAGGGCGTCATGGCTACACCTTC
CASSESPGRHGYTF
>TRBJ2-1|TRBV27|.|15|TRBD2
TGTGCCAGCAGGGGGAGACTAGCGGGGAAATCCGAGCAGTTCTTC
CASRGRLAGKSEQFF
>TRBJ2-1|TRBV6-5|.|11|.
TGTGCCAGCCGATTGGGCTATGAGCAGTTCTTC
CASRLGYEQFF
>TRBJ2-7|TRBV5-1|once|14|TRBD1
TGCGCCAGCAGCTTTGGGGACAGTTCCTACGAGCAGTACTTC
CASSFGDSSYEQYF
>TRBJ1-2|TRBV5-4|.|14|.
TGTGCCAGCAGCTTGGGGGGAGGGAACTATGGCTACACCTTC
CASSLGGGNYGYTF
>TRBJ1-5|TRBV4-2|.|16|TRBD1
TGTGCCAGCAGCCAAGGGGACAGGATCAGCAATCAGCCCCAGCATTTT
CASSQGDRISNQPQHF
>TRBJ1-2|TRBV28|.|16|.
TGTGCCAGCAGTTCCTCTAAGGGCAGGAGGCGGGGTGGCTACACCTTC
CASSSSKGRRRGGYTF
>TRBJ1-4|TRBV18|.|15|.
TGTGCCAGCGCAGCGGTACAGACAACTAATGAAAAACTGTTTTTT
CASAAVQTTNEKLFF
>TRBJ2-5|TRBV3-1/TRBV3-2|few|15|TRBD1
TGTGCCAGCAGCCAACCGGGACAGGGGCTAGAGACCCAGTACTTC
CASSQPGQGLETQYF
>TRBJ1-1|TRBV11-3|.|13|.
TGTGCCAGCAGCTATACAGGGTCCACTGAAGCTTTCTTT
CASSYTGSTEAFF
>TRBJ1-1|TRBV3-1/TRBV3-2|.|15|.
TGTGCCAGCAGCCAAGATTTAGGGGAGAACACTGAAGCTTTCTTT
CASSQDLGENTEAFF
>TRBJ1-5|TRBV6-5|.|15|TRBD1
TGTGCCAGCAGAACAGTGACAGGGGGCAATCAGCCCCAGCATTTT
CASRTVTGGNQPQHF
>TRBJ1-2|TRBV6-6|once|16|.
TGTGCCAGCAGCCGACGGGACAAACAAACTAACTATGGCTACACCTTC
CASSRRDKQTNYGYTF
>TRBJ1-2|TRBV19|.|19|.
TGTGCCAGTAGTATCCCACCGGGACACCGGCTTATTACTAACTATGGCTACACCTTC
CASSIPPGHRLITNYGYTF
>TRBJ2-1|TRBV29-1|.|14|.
TGCAGCGTTAAATGGAGGGCAGGGCCTGGAGAGCAGTTCTTC
CSVKWRAGPGEQFF
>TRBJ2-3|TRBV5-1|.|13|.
TGCGCCAGCAGCTCGGGGGGCACAGATACGCAGTATTTT
CASSSGGTDTQYF
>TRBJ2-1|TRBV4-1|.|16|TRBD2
TGCGCCAGCAGCCTCACAGCGGGGGGGCCTCAAAATGAGCAGTTCTTC
CASSLTAGGPQNEQFF
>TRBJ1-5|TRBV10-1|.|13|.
TGCGCCAGCAGTGAGTCAGGGGGACAGCCCCAGCATTTT
CASSESGGQPQHF
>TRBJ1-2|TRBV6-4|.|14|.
TGTGCCAGCAGTCCGGGACACCCTAACTATGGCTACACCTTC
CASSPGHPNYGYTF
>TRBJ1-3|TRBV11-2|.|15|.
TGTGCCAGCAGCCCCAGAACGGGCTCTGGAAACACCATATATTTT
CASSPRTGSGNTIYF
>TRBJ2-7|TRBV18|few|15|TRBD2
TGTGCCAGCTCACCGAGGACTAGCGGAGCCTACGAGCAGTACTTC
CASSPRTSGAYEQYF
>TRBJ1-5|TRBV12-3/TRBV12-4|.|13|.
TGTGCCAGCAACTGGGGGGATTACCAGCCCCAGCATTTT
CASNWGDYQPQHF
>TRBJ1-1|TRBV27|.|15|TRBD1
TGTGCCAGCAGTTTTGTTAGGGACAGGGGGCGACGGGCTTTCTTT
CASSFVRDRGRRAFF